This T cell receptor beta chain is from a study of regulatory T cells in long-lasting Graves disease. Documented time point: newly diagnosed GD, antithyroid drugs for less than 3 months. TCR sequences were obtained from RNA taken from PBMCs. Trimming took off 2 bases at V and 0 bases at J, with 17 bases between the two ends. This CDR3 is 17 amino acids long. CDR1 and CDR2 (germline): DFQATT, SNEGSKA (reference sequence). The authors built TCR beta libraries using iRepertoire HTBI primers and Arm-PCR of CDR3 regions. TCRdb itself ran the multiplex PCR reads through MiXCR, one entry per CDR3 protein. The sample yields around 500,000 distinct CDR3 sequences, roughly 14% seen once. In this sample, this clonotype turned up many times. The same sample was also studied in work on T cells in Graves' hyperthyroidism and ophthalmopathy.

The receptor was isolated from a man aged 25-45 years with Graves disease. V is TRBV20-1 and J is TRBJ2-1; possibly TRBD1 for D (5 bases). Sequencing was performed on peripheral blood mononuclear cells (PBMCs), taken at new diagnosis, from a patient treated with antithyroid drugs. CDR3 protein: CSARSIHRSSSYNEQFF. Written as DNA, the CDR3 is TGCAGTGCTAGATCCATTCACAGGTCTAGCTCCTACAATGAGCAGTTCTTC.